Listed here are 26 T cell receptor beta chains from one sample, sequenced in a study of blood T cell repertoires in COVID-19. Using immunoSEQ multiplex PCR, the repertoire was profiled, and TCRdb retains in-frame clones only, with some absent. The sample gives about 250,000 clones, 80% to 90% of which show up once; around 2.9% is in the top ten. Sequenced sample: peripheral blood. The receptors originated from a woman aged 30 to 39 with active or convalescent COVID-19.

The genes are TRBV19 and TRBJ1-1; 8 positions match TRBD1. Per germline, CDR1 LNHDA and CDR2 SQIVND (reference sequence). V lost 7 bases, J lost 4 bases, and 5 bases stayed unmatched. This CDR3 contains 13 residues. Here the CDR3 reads CASNRGLATEAFF. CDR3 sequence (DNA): TGTGCCAGTAACAGGGGGTTGGCCACTGAAGCTTTCTTT.

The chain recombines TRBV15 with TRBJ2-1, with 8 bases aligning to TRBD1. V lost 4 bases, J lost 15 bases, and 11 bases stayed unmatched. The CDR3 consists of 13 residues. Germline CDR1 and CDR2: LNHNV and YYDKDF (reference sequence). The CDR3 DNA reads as TGTGCCACCAGCAACCGACAGGGGAATTTGGGGTTCTTC. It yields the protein CATSNRQGNLGFF.

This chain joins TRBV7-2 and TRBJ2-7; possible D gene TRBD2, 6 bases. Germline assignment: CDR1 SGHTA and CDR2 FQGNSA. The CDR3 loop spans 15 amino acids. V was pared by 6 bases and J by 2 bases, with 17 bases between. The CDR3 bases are TGTGCCAGCAGTCGCACGGGACTCTCAACCTACGAGCAGTACTTC. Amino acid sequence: CASSRTGLSTYEQYF.

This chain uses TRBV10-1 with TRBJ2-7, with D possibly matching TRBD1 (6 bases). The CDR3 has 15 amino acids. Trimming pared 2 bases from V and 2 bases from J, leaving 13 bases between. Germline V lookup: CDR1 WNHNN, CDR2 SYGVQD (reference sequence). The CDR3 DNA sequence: TGCGCCAGCAGTGAGACAGGTGAGGGGGCCTACGAGCAGTACTTC. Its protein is CASSETGEGAYEQYF.

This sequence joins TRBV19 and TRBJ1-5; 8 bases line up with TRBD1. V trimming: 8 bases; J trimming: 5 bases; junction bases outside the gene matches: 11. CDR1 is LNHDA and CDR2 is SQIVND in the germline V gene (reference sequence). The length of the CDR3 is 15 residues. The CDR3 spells CASGSFSDRDQPQHF. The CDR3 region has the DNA TGTGCCAGTGGTAGTTTTTCGGACAGGGATCAGCCCCAGCATTTT.

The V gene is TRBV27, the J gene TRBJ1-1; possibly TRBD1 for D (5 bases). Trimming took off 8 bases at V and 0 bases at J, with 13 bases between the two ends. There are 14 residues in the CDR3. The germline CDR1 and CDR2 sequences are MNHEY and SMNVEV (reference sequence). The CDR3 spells CASSLGGMNTEAFF. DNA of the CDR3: TGTGCCAGCTCCCTCGGGGGTATGAACACTGAAGCTTTCTTT.

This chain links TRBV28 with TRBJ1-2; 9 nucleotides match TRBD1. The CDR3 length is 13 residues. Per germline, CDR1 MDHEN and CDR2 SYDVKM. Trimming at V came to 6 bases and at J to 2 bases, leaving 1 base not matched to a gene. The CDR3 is CASSGQGNYGYTF. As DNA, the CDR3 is TGTGCCAGCAGCGGACAGGGGAACTATGGCTACACCTTC.

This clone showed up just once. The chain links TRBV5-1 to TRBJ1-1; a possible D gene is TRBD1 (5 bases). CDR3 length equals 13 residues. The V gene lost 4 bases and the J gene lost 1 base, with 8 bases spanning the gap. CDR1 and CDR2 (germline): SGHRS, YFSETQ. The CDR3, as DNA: TGCGCCAGCAGCCCGGGGGAGAACACTGAAGCTTTCTTT. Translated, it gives CASSPGENTEAFF.

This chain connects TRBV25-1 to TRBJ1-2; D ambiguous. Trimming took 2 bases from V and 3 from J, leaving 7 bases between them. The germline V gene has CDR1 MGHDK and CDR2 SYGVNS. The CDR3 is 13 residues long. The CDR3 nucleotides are TGTGCCAGCAGTGAAAACGACTACTATGGCTACACCTTC. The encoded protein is CASSENDYYGYTF.

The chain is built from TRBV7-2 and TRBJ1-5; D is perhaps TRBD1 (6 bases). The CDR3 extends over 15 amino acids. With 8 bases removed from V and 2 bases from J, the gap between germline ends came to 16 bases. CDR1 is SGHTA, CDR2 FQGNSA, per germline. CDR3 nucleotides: TGTGCCAGCGGCAGGGGTAGGGGTGGCAATCAGCCCCAGCATTTT. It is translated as CASGRGRGGNQPQHF. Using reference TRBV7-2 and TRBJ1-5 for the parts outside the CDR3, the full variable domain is GAGVSQSPSNKVTEKGKDVELRCDPISGHTALYWYRQSLGQGLEFLIYFQGNSAPDKSGLPSDRFSAERTGGSVSTLTIQRTQQEDSAVYLCASGRGRGGNQPQHFGDGTRLSIL.

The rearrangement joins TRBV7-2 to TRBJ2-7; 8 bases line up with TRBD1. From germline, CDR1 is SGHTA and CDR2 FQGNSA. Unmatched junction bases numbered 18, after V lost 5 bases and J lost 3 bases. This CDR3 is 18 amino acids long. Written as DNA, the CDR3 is TGTGCCAGCAGCCCCGGGACAGGATCCTCCCCGGGGGACTACGAGCAGTACTTC. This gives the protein CASSPGTGSSPGDYEQYF.

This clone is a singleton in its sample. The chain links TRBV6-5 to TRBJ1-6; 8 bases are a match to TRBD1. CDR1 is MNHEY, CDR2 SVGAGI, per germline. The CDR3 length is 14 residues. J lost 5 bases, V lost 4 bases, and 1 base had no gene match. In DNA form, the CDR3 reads TGTGCCAGCAGTTCACAGGGGGATAATTCACCCCTCCACTTT. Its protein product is CASSSQGDNSPLHF.

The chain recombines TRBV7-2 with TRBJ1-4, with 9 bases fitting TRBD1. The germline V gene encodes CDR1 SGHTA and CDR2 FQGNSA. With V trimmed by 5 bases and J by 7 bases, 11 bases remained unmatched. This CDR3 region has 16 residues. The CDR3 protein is CASSPQGGTGREKLFF. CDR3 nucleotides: TGTGCCAGCAGCCCCCAGGGCGGGACAGGGCGTGAAAAACTGTTTTTT.

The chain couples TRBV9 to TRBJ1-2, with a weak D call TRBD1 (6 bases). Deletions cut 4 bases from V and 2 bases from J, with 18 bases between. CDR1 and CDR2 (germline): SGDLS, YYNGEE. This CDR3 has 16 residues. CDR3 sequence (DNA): TGTGCCAGCAGCCGTCGGGGACGGACAGAAAACTATGGCTACACCTTC. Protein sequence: CASSRRGRTENYGYTF.

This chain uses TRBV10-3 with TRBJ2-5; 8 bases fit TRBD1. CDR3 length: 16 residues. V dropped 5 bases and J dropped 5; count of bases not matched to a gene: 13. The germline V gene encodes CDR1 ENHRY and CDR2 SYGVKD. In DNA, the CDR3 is TGTGCCATCAGTAGCTTCAGGGGGCCCGAATGGGAGACCCAGTACTTC. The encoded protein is CAISSFRGPEWETQYF.

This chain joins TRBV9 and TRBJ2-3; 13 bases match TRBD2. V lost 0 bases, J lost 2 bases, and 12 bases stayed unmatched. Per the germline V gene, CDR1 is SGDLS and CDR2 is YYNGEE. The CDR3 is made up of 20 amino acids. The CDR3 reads CASSVAPLAGGREDTDTQYF. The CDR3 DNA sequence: TGTGCCAGCAGCGTAGCTCCACTAGCGGGGGGGCGGGAAGACACAGATACGCAGTATTTT.

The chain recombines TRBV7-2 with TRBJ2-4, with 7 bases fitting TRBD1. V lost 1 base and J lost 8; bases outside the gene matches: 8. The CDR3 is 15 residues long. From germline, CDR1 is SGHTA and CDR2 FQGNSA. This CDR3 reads CASSLGGGALDIQYF. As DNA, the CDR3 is TGTGCCAGCAGCTTAGGAGGGGGCGCGCTAGACATTCAGTACTTC. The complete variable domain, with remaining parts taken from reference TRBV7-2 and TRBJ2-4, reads GAGVSQSPSNKVTEKGKDVELRCDPISGHTALYWYRQSLGQGLEFLIYFQGNSAPDKSGLPSDRFSAERTGGSVSTLTIQRTQQEDSAVYLCASSLGGGALDIQYFGAGTRLSVL.

The CDR3 bases are TGTGCCAGAAACCGGAGGATCTGGACAGGGTTTTGCTCTGGAAACACCATATATTTT. Its translation is CARNRRIWTGFCSGNTIYF. This chain joins TRBV5-3 and TRBJ1-3; 8 bases are shared with TRBD1. TRBV5-3 belongs to the ORF category, with a function that is uncertain. V trimming: 6 bases; J trimming: 0 bases; junction bases outside the gene matches: 17. The CDR3 is made up of 19 amino acids.

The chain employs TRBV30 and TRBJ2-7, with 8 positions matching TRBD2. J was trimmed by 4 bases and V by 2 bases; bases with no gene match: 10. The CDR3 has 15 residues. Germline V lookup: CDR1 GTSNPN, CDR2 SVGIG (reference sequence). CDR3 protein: CAWSSPGGPRYEQYF. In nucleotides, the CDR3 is TGTGCCTGGAGTTCACCGGGGGGGCCAAGGTACGAGCAGTACTTC.

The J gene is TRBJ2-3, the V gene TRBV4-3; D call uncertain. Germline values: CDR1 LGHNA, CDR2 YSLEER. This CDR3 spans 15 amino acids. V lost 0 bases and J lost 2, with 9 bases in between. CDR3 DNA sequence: TGCGCCAGCAGCCAAGAGCCGGGTTTCACAGATACGCAGTATTTT. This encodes CASSQEPGFTDTQYF.

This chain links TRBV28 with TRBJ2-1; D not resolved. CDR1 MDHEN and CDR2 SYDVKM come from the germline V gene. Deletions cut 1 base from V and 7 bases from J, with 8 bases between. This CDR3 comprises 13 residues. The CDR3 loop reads CASSLSRVNEQFF. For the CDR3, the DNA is TGTGCCAGCAGTTTATCACGGGTTAATGAGCAGTTCTTC.

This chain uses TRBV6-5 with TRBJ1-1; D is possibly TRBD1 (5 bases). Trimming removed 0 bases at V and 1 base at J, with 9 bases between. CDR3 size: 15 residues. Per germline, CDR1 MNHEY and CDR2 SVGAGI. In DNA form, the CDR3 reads TGTGCCAGCAGTTACTCCCTTACAGGGAACACTGAAGCTTTCTTT. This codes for CASSYSLTGNTEAFF.

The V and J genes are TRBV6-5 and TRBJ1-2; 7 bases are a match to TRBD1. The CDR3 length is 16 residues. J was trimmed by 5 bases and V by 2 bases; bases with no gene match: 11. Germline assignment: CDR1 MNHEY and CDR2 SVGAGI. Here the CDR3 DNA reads TGTGCCAGCAGTTACACACAGGGGCCCCGGGGGTATGGCTACACCTTC. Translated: CASSYTQGPRGYGYTF.

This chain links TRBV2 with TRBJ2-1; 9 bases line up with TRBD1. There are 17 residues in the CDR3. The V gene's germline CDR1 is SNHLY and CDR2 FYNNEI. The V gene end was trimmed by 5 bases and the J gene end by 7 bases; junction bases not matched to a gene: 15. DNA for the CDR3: TGTGCCAGCAGTAAAGTGATGGACAGGGGAGGGGGTAATGAGCAGTTCTTC. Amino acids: CASSKVMDRGGGNEQFF.

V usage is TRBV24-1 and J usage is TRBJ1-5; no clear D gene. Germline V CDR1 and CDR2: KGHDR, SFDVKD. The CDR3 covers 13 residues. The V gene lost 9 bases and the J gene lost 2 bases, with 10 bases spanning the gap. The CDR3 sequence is CATGELGNQPQHF. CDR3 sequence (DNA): TGTGCCACCGGGGAGCTGGGCAATCAGCCCCAGCATTTT.

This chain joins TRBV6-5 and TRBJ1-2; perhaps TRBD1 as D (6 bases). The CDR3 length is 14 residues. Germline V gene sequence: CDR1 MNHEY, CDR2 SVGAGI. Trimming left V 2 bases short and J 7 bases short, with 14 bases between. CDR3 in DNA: TGTGCCAGCAGTTACGTCCAGGGGTTGAGTGGCTACACCTTC. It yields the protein CASSYVQGLSGYTF.